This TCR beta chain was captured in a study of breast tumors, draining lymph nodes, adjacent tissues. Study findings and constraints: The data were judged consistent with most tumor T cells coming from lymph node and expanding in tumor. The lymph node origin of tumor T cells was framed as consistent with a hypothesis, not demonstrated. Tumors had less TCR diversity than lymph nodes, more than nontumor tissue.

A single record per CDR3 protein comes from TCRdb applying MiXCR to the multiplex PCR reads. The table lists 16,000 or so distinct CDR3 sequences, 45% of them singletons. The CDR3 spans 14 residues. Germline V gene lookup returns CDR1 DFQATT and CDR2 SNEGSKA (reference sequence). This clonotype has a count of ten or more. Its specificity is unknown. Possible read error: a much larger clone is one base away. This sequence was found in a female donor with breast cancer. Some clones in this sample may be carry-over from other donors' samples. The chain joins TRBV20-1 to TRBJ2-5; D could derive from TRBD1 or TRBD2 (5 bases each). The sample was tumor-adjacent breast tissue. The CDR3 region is CSARGVRGQATQYF. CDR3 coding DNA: TGCAGTGCTAGGGGGGTTAGGGGCCAAGCGACCCAGTACTTC.